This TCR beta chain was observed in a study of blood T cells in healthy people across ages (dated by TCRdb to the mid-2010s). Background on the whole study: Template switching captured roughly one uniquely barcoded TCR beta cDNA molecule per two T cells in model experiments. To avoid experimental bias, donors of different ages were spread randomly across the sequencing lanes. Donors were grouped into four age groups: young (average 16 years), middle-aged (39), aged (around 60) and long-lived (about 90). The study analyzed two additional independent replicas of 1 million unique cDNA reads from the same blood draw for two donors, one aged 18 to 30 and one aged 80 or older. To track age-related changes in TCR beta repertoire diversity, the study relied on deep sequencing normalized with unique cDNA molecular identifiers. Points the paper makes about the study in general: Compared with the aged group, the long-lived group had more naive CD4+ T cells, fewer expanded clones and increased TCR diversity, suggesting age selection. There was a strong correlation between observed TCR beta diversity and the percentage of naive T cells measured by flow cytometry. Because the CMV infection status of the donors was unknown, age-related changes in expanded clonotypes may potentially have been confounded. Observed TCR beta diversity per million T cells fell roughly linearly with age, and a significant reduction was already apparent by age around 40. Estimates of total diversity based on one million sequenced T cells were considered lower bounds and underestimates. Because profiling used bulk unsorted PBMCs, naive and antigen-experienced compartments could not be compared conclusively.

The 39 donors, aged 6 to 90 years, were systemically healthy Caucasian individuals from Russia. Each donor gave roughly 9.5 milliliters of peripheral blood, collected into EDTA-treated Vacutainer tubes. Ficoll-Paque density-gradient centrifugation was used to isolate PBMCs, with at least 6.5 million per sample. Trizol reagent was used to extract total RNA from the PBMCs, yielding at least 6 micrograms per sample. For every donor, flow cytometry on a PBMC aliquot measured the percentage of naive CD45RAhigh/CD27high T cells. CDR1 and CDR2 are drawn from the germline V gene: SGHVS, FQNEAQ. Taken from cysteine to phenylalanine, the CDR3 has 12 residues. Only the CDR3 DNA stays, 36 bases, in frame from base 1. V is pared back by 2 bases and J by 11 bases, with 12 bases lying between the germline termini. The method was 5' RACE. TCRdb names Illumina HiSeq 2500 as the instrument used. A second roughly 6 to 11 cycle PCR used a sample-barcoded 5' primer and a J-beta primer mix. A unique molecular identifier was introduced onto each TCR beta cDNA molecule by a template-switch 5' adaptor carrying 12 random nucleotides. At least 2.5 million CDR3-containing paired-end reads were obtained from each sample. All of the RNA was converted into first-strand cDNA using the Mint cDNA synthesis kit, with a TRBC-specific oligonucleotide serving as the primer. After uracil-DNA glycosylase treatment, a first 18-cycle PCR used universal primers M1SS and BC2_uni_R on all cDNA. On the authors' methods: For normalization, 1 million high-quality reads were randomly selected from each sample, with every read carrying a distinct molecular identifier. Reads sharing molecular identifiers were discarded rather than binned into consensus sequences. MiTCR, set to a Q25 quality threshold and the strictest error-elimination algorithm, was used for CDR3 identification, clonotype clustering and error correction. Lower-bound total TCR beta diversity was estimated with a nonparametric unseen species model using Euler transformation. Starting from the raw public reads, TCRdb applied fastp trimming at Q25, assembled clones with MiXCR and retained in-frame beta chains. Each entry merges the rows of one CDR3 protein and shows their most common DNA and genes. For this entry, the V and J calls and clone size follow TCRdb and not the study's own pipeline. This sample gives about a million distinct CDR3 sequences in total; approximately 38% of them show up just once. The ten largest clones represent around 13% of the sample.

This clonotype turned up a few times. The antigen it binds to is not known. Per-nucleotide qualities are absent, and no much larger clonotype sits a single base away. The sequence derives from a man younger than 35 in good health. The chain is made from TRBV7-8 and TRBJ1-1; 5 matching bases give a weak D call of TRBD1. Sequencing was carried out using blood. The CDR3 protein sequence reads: CASSLTTGRAFF. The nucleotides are TGTGCCAGCAGCTTAACGACGGGGCGGGCTTTCTTT.